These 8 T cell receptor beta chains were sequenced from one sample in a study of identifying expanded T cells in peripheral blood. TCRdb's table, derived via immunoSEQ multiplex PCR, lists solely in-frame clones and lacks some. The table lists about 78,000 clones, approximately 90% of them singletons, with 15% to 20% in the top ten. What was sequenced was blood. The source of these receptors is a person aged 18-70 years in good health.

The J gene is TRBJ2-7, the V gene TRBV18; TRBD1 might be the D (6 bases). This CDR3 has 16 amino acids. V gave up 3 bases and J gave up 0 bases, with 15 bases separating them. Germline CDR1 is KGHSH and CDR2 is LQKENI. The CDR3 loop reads CASSPPGASFSYEQYF. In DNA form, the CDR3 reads TGTGCCAGCTCACCCCCAGGGGCCAGCTTCTCCTACGAGCAGTACTTC. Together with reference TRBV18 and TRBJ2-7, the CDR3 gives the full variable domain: NAGVMQNPRHLVRRRGQEARLRCSPMKGHSHVYWYRQLPEEGLKFMVYLQKENIIDESGMPKERFSAEFPKEGPSILRIQQVVRGDSAAYFCASSPPGASFSYEQYFGPGTRLTVT.

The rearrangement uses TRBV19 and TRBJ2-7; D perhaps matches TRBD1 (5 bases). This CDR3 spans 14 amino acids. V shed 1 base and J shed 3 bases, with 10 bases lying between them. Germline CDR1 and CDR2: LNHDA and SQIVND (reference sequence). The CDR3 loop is CASSIGGQGYEQYF. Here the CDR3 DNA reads TGTGCCAGTAGTATAGGGGGCCAGGGCTACGAGCAGTACTTC.

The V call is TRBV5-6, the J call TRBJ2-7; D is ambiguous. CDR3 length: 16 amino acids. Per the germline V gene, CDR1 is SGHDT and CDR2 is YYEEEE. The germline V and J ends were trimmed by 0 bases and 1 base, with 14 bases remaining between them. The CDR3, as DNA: TGTGCCAGCAGCTTGGTTTGGACCCAAAAGTCCTACGAGCAGTACTTC. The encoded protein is CASSLVWTQKSYEQYF. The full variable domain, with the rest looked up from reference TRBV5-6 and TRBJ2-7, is DAGVTQSPTHLIKTRGQQVTLRCSPKSGHDTVSWYQQALGQGPQFIFQYYEEEERQRGNFPDRFSGHQFPNYSSELNVNALLLGDSALYLCASSLVWTQKSYEQYFGPGTRLTVT.

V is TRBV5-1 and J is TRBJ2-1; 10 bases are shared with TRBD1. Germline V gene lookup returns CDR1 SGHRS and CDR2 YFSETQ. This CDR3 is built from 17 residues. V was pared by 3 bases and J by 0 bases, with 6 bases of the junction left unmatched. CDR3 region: CASSSPTGGSSYNEQFF. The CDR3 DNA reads TGCGCCAGCAGCTCCCCGACAGGGGGCAGCTCCTACAATGAGCAGTTCTTC.

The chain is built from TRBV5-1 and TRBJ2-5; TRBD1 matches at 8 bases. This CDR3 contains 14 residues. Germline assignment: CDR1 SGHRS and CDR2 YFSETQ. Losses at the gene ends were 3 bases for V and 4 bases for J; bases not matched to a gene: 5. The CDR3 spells CASSSQGGPETQYF. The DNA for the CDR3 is TGCGCCAGCAGCTCACAGGGGGGACCAGAGACCCAGTACTTC.

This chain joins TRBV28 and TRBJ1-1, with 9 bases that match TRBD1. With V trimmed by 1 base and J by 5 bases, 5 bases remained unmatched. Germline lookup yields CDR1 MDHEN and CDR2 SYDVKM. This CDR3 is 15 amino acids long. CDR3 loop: CASSLSGQGLTEAFF. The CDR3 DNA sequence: TGTGCCAGCAGTTTATCTGGACAGGGGCTGACTGAAGCTTTCTTT.

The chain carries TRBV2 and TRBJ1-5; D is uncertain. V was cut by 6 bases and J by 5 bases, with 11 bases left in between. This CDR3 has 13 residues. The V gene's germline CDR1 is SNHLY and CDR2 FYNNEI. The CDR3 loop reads CASRGGSDQPQHF. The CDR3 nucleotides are TGTGCCAGCAGAGGAGGGTCCGATCAGCCCCAGCATTTT.

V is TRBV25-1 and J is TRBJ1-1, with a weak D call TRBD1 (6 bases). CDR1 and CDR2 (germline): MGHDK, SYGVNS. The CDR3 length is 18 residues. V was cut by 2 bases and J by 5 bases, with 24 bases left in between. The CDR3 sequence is CASSEGKGSFTGRTEAFF. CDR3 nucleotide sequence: TGTGCCAGCAGTGAAGGAAAAGGTAGTTTTACAGGGCGGACTGAAGCTTTCTTT.